What follows are 5 T cell receptor beta chains derived from one specimen sequenced in a study of blood T cells in healthy people across ages. It was with a sample-barcoded 5' primer and a J-beta primer mix that a second PCR of about 6 to 12 cycles was run. TCRdb processed the 5' RACE reads anew with MiXCR; each CDR3 protein has one entry. The data hold 700,000 to 950,000 distinct CDR3 sequences, with about three fifths observed a single time. Material: blood. The receptors were sampled from a man aged 25 to 40 in good health.

V is TRBV18 and J is TRBJ2-3; D is ambiguous. Germline CDR1 is KGHSH and CDR2 is LQKENI. V gave up 3 bases and J gave up 0 bases, with 19 bases separating them. The CDR3 spans 18 residues. CDR3 sequence reads: CASSPVDLKPLSTDTQYF. The CDR3 bases are TGTGCCAGCTCACCCGTGGACCTTAAGCCACTAAGCACAGATACGCAGTATTTT.

The rearrangement joins TRBV5-1 to TRBJ2-6; D ambiguous. Looked up from germline, CDR1 is SGHRS and CDR2 is YFSETQ. Trimming shortened V by 0 bases and J by 0 bases, and 13 bases separated the two germline ends. The CDR3 has 18 residues. In nucleotides, the CDR3 is TGCGCCAGCAGCTTGGTTGCAGGCGGAAGCTCTGGGGCCAACGTCCTGACTTTC. Protein product: CASSLVAGGSSGANVLTF.

The V gene is TRBV6-6, the J gene TRBJ1-2; D remains ambiguous. Germline V gives CDR1 MNHNY, CDR2 SVGAGI (reference sequence). Trimming left V 0 bases short and J 8 bases short, with 7 bases between. This CDR3 is built from 12 residues. The CDR3 loop reads CASSYSTSGYTF. The CDR3 DNA reads as TGTGCCAGCAGTTACTCGACAAGCGGCTACACCTTC.

V is TRBV7-2 and J is TRBJ2-3, with D unclear. V was shortened by 2 bases and J by 0 bases, with 12 bases between the two germline ends. Per germline, CDR1 SGHTA and CDR2 FQGNSA. This CDR3 spans 16 amino acids. CDR3 sequence: CASSLMSAGSTDTQYF. The CDR3 DNA is TGTGCCAGCAGCTTAATGTCGGCAGGTAGCACAGATACGCAGTATTTT.

This chain uses TRBV20-1 with TRBJ1-5; D unresolved. The CDR3 contains 14 residues. Trimming left V 3 bases short and J 3 bases short, with 12 bases between. Germline V gene sequence: CDR1 DFQATT, CDR2 SNEGSKA (reference sequence). CDR3 protein: CSASGAQYNQPQHF. The CDR3 nucleotides read TGCAGTGCTAGTGGAGCACAGTACAATCAGCCCCAGCATTTT.